The entry below gives a single T cell receptor beta chain sequence along with its context. Antigen specificity is unknown. The V end was cut by 2 bases, the J end by 1 base, with 11 bases between. This CDR3 has 15 residues. Germline V lookup: CDR1 ENHRY, CDR2 SYGVKD. Each CDR3 protein gets one entry after TCRdb re-called the 5' RACE reads with MiXCR. Of 250,000 to 300,000 distinct CDR3 sequences listed, around 15% are singletons. This record comes from a study of T-cell memory formation after mild COVID-19. Study outcomes and limitations: Clones that contracted from day 15 to 85 had balanced CD4/CD8; later expanders were CD4+ biased. Cross-reactive memory appears to have joined, as suggested by some responding clones showing up in pre-infection memory.

Sequenced input: PBMCs or a T cell subset sorted from them (not recorded which). The clonotype was recovered from a man aged 18 to 29 who had mild COVID-19 (a few samples of this study predate the infection). Cell type and time point are not known. V usage is TRBV10-3 and J usage is TRBJ2-5; no definite D call. The CDR3 nucleotides are TGTGCCATCAGTGAGAGTCTGGAGACCCAAGAGACCCAGTACTTC. Its protein is CAISESLETQETQYF.